This T cell receptor beta chain was recovered during a study of T cells in Graves' hyperthyroidism and ophthalmopathy. Study-level results: Ophthalmopathy was predicted by the model a median of roughly 6.7 months ahead of onset. Ophthalmopathy was separated from stable hyperthyroidism by a 13 V-J model.

RNA transcripts yielded amplified TCR beta CDR3 regions. The study used the HTBI primer set for a first-round RT-PCR of the TCR CDR3. TCRdb used MiXCR to reprocess the multiplex PCR reads, holding one entry per CDR3 protein. The sample shows about 510,000 distinct CDR3 sequences, around 13% of them seen only once. J was trimmed by 2 bases and V by 6 bases; bases with no gene match: 0. CDR1 and CDR2 from the germline V gene are LNHDA and SQIVND (reference sequence). The CDR3 totals 14 residues. Comments on this clonotype: The antigen remains undetermined.

The chain links TRBV19 to TRBJ2-2; 10 bases are a match to TRBD1. Material: blood. This receptor was obtained from a woman between 40 and 55 years old with Graves' hyperthyroidism. CDR3 region: CASRTGGNTGELFF. CDR3 DNA sequence: TGTGCCAGTAGGACAGGGGGCAACACCGGGGAGCTGTTTTTT.